The T cell receptor beta chain described here comes from a study of T cells in Graves' hyperthyroidism and ophthalmopathy. Amplification yielded TCR beta CDR3 regions, with RNA transcripts as the source. First-round RT-PCR with HTBI primers amplified the TCR CDR3 region. TCRdb ran MiXCR on the multiplex PCR reads and lists one entry per CDR3 protein. The sample records about 400,000 distinct CDR3 sequences, approximately 15% being singletons. Diagnoses rested on clinical symptoms, serum thyroxine and TRAb, thyroid ultrasound and orbital computed tomography. Per germline, CDR1 SGHTA and CDR2 FQGNSA. V was shortened by 2 bases and J by 4 bases, with 12 bases between the two germline ends. There are 15 residues in the CDR3.

The source is a woman in her thirties with Graves' hyperthyroidism. The sample taken for sequencing was blood. The chain uses TRBV7-2 and TRBJ1-5; a possible D gene is TRBD1 (5 bases). The CDR3 reads CASSLSGEGNQPQHF. The CDR3 region has the DNA TGTGCCAGCAGCTTATCGGGGGAAGGGAATCAGCCCCAGCATTTT.